These T cell receptor beta chains were read from a single sample in a study of T cells in Graves' hyperthyroidism and ophthalmopathy. Via MiXCR, TCRdb re-called the multiplex PCR reads, giving one row per CDR3 protein. The sample shows hundreds of thousands of distinct CDR3 sequences, 14% to 15% of them seen only once. The sample consisted of blood. The receptors here all came from a man between 18 and 29 years old with Graves' ophthalmopathy. Both conserved end residues are part of each CDR3. A D gene is named only where the DNA matches it firmly. Clone size is shown for a subset of rows, as once, few, many or a class of expanded clone.

TRBD1,many,TRBV12-3/TRBV12-4,TRBJ1-1,TGTGCCAGCAGCTGGACAGGGTTAAAGAACACTGAAGCTTTCTTT,CASSWTGLKNTEAFF
NA,few,TRBV7-9,TRBJ2-5,TGTGCCAGCAGCTTAGAGACAGTCACCCAAGAGACCCAGTACTTC,CASSLETVTQETQYF
NA,many,TRBV5-1,TRBJ1-4,TGCGCCAGCAGCTTGGATAGGGATGAAAAACTGTTTTTT,CASSLDRDEKLFF
NA,few,TRBV28,TRBJ1-2,TGTGCCACTACCTCCAACTATGGCTACACCTTC,CATTSNYGYTF
NA,many,TRBV7-8,TRBJ2-7,TGTGCCAGCAGCTTGAGGATTAGTGGAGAGGAGCAGTACTTC,CASSLRISGEEQYF
NA,NA,TRBV6-4,TRBJ2-1,TGTGCCAGCAGTGTCGGGGACCGGGATGAGCAGTTCTTC,CASSVGDRDEQFF
TRBD2,many,TRBV3-1,TRBJ2-5,TGTGCCAGCAGCCAAGTGTACCTAGCGGGAGAAAGTGAGACCCAGTACTTC,CASSQVYLAGESETQYF
TRBD1,NA,TRBV20-1,TRBJ1-2,TGCAGTGCTAGAGACACCAGTCCCCAGGGGGAGCCTAACTATGGCTACACCTTC,CSARDTSPQGEPNYGYTF
NA,many,TRBV29-1,TRBJ1-3,TGCAGCGTTGAAGACCGCGGGAAAAGCTCTGGAAACACCATATATTTT,CSVEDRGKSSGNTIYF
TRBD1,few,TRBV12-3/TRBV12-4,TRBJ1-2,TGTGCCAGCAGTTTAGGGACAGGGGGCAGGGGCTACACCTTC,CASSLGTGGRGYTF
NA,many,TRBV6-1,TRBJ2-5,TGTGCCAGCAGGCAACCTGGCAGGGGCCAAGAGACCCAGTACTTC,CASRQPGRGQETQYF
NA,many,TRBV11-3,TRBJ2-4,TGTGCCAGCAGCCCCGAGGGGGTGGGGGTAGCCAAAAACATTCAGTACTTC,CASSPEGVGVAKNIQYF
NA,many,TRBV7-9,TRBJ1-1,TGTGCCAGCAGCCCGAAACAGGTTCTGAACACTGAAGCTTTCTTT,CASSPKQVLNTEAFF
TRBD1,NA,TRBV14,TRBJ2-2,TGTGCCAGCAGCCAGCCCCTCGACAGGGGGTATGTGGAGCTGTTTTTT,CASSQPLDRGYVELFF
NA,few,TRBV6-1,TRBJ1-6,TGTGCCAGCACCTCCGGATCGCATAATTCACCCCTCCACTTT,CASTSGSHNSPLHF
NA,few,TRBV6-1,TRBJ2-1,TGTGTCAACACTGGCGGGGGCATTTACAATGAGCAGTTCTTC,CVNTGGGIYNEQFF
NA,many,TRBV27,TRBJ1-5,TGTGCCAGCAGTTTAGCAATGAGCAATCAGCCCCAGCATTTT,CASSLAMSNQPQHF
NA,many,TRBV18,TRBJ2-7,TGTGCCAGCTCACCAACTGAAGGGGTTGGCGAGCAGTACTTC,CASSPTEGVGEQYF
TRBD2,NA,TRBV5-1,TRBJ2-3,TGCGCCAGCAGCCCCCCGGGACTAGCGGGAGGGAATACGCAGTATTTT,CASSPPGLAGGNTQYF
NA,many,TRBV5-1,TRBJ1-2,TGCGCCAGCAGCTCGGGGGACGGCCCTCCACTTCCTAACTATGGCTACACCTTC,CASSSGDGPPLPNYGYTF
NA,NA,TRBV27,TRBJ2-2,TGTGCCAGCAGTGGGATAGGGGCAGGGGACACCGGGGAGCTGTTTTTT,CASSGIGAGDTGELFF
NA,few,TRBV5-1,TRBJ2-3,TGCGCCAGCACACCAGCGGTACCACGAGATACGCAGTATTTT,CASTPAVPRDTQYF
TRBD1,many,TRBV7-9,TRBJ2-7,TGTGCCAGCAGCCACTCGGGACAGGGTGTTTTGTACGAGCAGTACTTC,CASSHSGQGVLYEQYF
TRBD2,NA,TRBV20-1,TRBJ2-1,TGCAGTGCTACCCTAGCGGGAGTTTACAATGAGCAGTTCTTC,CSATLAGVYNEQFF
TRBD2,many,TRBV6-1,TRBJ2-5,TGTGCCAGCAGTATTCCGAGGGGAGCGGGAGATCACCCGACCCAGTACTTC,CASSIPRGAGDHPTQYF
NA,few,TRBV9,TRBJ2-2,TGTGCCAGCAGTATCGATTTCCCCGGGGAGCTGTTTTTT,CASSIDFPGELFF
NA,NA,TRBV19,TRBJ1-5,TGTGCCAGTAGATTCGTACTCAATCAGCCCCAGCGTTTT,CASRFVLNQPQRF
TRBD2,many,TRBV20-1,TRBJ2-3,TGCAGTGCTAGCCAACCGGGACTAGCGGGAGAAACGCAGTATTTT,CSASQPGLAGETQYF
NA,few,TRBV9,TRBJ1-3,TGTGCCAGCAGCGCTATCGAACCGTACTCTGGAAACACCATATATTTT,CASSAIEPYSGNTIYF
TRBD1,many,TRBV2,TRBJ1-5,TGTGCCAGCAGGGACAGGGCCAGCAATCAGCCCCAGCATTTT,CASRDRASNQPQHF
TRBD2,NA,TRBV29-1,TRBJ2-3,TGCAGCGTTACGGGACTAGCGGGGCATAGCACAGATACGCAGTATTTT,CSVTGLAGHSTDTQYF
NA,many,TRBV6-1,TRBJ1-2,TGTGCCAGCAGTGCCCTTCGGGGGACTCGGAATGCCTACACCTTC,CASSALRGTRNAYTF
TRBD1,many,TRBV28,TRBJ1-4,TGTGCCAGCAGTGCAGGGGGCAATCGTGAAAAACTGTTTTTT,CASSAGGNREKLFF
NA,many,TRBV6-1,TRBJ2-2,TGTGCCAGCAGGGACTCTCGAGGGGCCGGGGAGCTGTTTTTT,CASRDSRGAGELFF
TRBD2,many,TRBV20-1,TRBJ2-7,TGCAGTGCTCCCCCCAGGGCTAGCGGGAGTGTGCCCTACGAGCAGTACTTC,CSAPPRASGSVPYEQYF
TRBD1,many,TRBV10-3,TRBJ1-2,TGTGCCATCAGTGACCAGGGGGCGAATCCCAGTTATGGCTACACCTTC,CAISDQGANPSYGYTF
TRBD2,NA,TRBV7-2,TRBJ2-7,TGTGCCAGCAGCTTGACTAGCGGGAGCGACGAGCAGTACTTC,CASSLTSGSDEQYF
NA,NA,TRBV6-2/TRBV6-3,TRBJ2-5,TGTGCCAGCAGTTACGTGTCATGGGGGAGAGGAGAGACCCAGTACTTC,CASSYVSWGRGETQYF
TRBD2,NA,TRBV5-6,TRBJ2-5,TGTGCCAGCAGCCCAACAGGGACTAGCGGGAGAAACTTC,CASSPTGTSGRNF
NA,many,TRBV5-6,TRBJ1-2,TGTGCCAGCAGCTTGGCCACAGGGACCTATGGCTACACCTTC,CASSLATGTYGYTF
NA,many,TRBV11-2,TRBJ2-7,TGTGCCAGCAGCGCAGGCGGGCCCTCCTACGAGCAGTACTTC,CASSAGGPSYEQYF